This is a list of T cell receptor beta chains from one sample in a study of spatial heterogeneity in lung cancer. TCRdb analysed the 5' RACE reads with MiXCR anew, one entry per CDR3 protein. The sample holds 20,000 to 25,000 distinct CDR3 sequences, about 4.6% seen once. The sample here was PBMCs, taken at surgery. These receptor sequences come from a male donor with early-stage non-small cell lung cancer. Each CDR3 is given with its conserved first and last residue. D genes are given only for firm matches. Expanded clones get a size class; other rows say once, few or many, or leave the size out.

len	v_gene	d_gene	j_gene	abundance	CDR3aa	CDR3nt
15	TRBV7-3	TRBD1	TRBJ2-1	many	CASSLSGQGYNEQFF	TGTGCCAGCAGCTTATCGGGACAGGGGTACAATGAGCAGTTCTTC
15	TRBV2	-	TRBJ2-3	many	CASSEGGITADTQYF	TGTGCCAGCAGTGAAGGCGGGATCACTGCAGATACGCAGTATTTT
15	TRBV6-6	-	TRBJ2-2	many	CASSRSLGVTGELFF	TGTGCCAGCAGTCGCTCCCTTGGAGTGACCGGGGAGCTGTTTTTT
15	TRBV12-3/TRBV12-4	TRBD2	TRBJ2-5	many	CASSFKGWEGETQYF	TGTGCCAGCAGTTTTAAGGGGTGGGAGGGAGAGACCCAGTACTTC
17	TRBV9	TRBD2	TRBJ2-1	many	CASSRNQGLAVVKEQFF	TGTGCCAGCAGCCGAAACCAGGGACTAGCGGTTGTAAAGGAGCAGTTCTTC
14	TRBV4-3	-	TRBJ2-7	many	CASSSSLATYEQYF	TGCGCCAGCAGCTCGTCCCTTGCCACCTACGAGCAGTACTTC
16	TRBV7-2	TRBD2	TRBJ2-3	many	CASSFVAGGFTDTQYF	TGTGCCAGCAGCTTTGTAGCGGGAGGGTTCACAGATACGCAGTATTTT
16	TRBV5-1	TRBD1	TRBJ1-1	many	CASSPGTGSPVIEAFF	TGCGCCAGCAGCCCCGGGACAGGGAGTCCTGTCATTGAAGCTTTCTTT
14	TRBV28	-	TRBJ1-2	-	CASSLTHFNYGYTF	TGTGCCAGCAGTTTAACTCACTTTAACTATGGCTACACCTTC
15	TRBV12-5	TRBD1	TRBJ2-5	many	CASAPGQVDQETQYF	TGTGCTAGTGCCCCAGGACAGGTGGATCAAGAGACCCAGTACTTC
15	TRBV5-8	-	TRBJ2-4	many	CASSLSSPAKNIQYF	TGTGCCAGCAGCTTAAGTAGTCCAGCCAAAAACATTCAGTACTTC
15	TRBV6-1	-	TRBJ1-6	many	CASRDYTSLNSPLHF	TGTGCCAGCAGAGACTACACCTCTCTTAATTCACCCCTCCACTTT
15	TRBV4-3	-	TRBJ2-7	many	CASSQVATRSYEQYF	TGCGCCAGCAGCCAAGTGGCCACTCGCTCCTACGAGCAGTACTTC
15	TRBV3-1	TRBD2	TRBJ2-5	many	CASSQLAGGGETQYF	TGTGCCAGCAGCCAACTAGCGGGGGGAGGAGAGACCCAGTACTTC
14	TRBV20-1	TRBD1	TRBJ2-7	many	CSARDHRGSYEQYF	TGCAGTGCTAGAGATCACAGGGGTTCCTACGAGCAGTACTTC
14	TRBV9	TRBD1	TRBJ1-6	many	CASSPDRVGSPLHF	TGTGCCAGCAGCCCAGACAGGGTCGGTTCACCCCTCCACTTT
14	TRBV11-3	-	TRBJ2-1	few	CASSLPDRNNEQFF	TGTGCCAGCAGCTTGCCGGACAGAAACAATGAGCAGTTCTTC
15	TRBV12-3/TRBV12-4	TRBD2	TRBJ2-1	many	CASTETTSTYNEQFF	TGTGCCAGCACCGAAACGACTAGCACCTACAATGAGCAGTTCTTC
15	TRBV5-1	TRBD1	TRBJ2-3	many	CASRPTGDNTDTQYF	TGCGCCAGCAGACCGACAGGGGACAATACAGATACGCAGTATTTT
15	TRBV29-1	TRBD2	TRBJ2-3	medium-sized	CSVAGKRGFTDTQYF	TGCAGCGTTGCGGGCAAGCGGGGGTTCACAGATACGCAGTATTTT
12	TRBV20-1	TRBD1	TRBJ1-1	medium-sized	CRGQELNTEAFF	TGCAGGGGACAGGAGCTTAACACTGAAGCTTTCTTT
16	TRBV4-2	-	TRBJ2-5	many	CASSQDLLGPQETQYF	TGTGCCAGCAGCCAAGATCTCCTCGGTCCGCAAGAGACCCAGTACTTC
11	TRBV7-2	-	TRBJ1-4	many	CASALSEKLFF	TGTGCCAGCGCCCTTAGTGAAAAACTGTTTTTT
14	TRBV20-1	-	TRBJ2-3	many	CSARSWIATDTQYF	TGCAGTGCTAGAAGTTGGATCGCCACAGATACGCAGTATTTT
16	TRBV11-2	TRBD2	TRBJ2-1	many	CASSTDKRESYNEQFF	TGTGCCAGCAGCACCGACAAGCGGGAGTCCTACAATGAGCAGTTCTTC
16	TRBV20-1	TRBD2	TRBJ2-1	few	CSARVFSGREYNEQFF	TGCAGTGCTAGAGTTTTTAGCGGGAGGGAGTACAATGAGCAGTTCTTC